Here is one TCR beta chain with its context. Each participant's cohort was designated according to participant-reported clinical history. The method was immunoSEQ multiplex PCR; TCRdb's version includes in-frame clones alone and lacks a portion of them. Here the sample spans approximately 220,000 clones, roughly 89% being singletons. The sample is drawn from a study of blood T cell repertoires in COVID-19. At the level of the study: From T cells, B-cell-depleted T cells, or PBMCs came the material, which was cDNA or gDNA.

Losses at the gene ends were 3 bases for V and 1 base for J; bases not matched to a gene: 8. Germline-derived CDR1 and CDR2 are KGHSH and LQKENI. The CDR3 sequence is 16 residues long. The chain couples TRBV18 to TRBJ1-1, with 7 bases lining up with TRBD1. Material for sequencing was PBMCs or T cells enriched from blood (not recorded which). This TCR came from a man aged 25-45 years who had been exposed to COVID-19. The CDR3 DNA reads TGTGCCAGCTCACCGATGGGTCAGGGGGGGAACACTGAAGCTTTCTTT. It translates to CASSPMGQGGNTEAFF.